The 28 T cell receptor beta chains below all came from one sample that was sequenced in a study of OX40 agonist ivuxolimab in advanced cancers. TCRdb keeps only in-frame clones here, not all; method: immunoSEQ multiplex PCR. The repertoire holds about 80,000 clones, with roughly 86% as singletons. The source was CD4+ or CD8+ T cells sorted from blood, collected in a trial of the OX40 agonist ivuxolimab. Source of these receptors: an adult with an advanced solid tumor such as melanoma, head and neck, liver or kidney cancer.

The chain has TRBV11-2 and TRBJ2-7; 7 nucleotides align to TRBD1. The CDR3 is 15 amino acids. Trimming took 0 bases from V and 3 from J; bases not matched to a gene: 5. CDR1 and CDR2 from the germline V gene are SGHAT and FQNNGV. The CDR3 loop is CASSLDRGTVYEQYF. Written as DNA, the CDR3 is TGTGCCAGCAGCTTAGACCGAGGGACAGTCTACGAGCAGTACTTC.

This clone was found a few times. The chain uses TRBV21-1 and TRBJ1-3. TRBV21-1 counts as a pseudogene. CDR3 length equals 9 residues. CDR3 in DNA: TGTGCCAGCACTCGGAACATATATTTT. Protein sequence: CASTRNIYF.

The rearrangement joins TRBV6-1 to TRBJ1-2, with unresolved D. There are 14 residues in the CDR3. V lost 8 bases and J 5 bases, leaving 18 bases between the germline ends. Germline CDR1 MNHNS, CDR2 SASEGT. CDR3 nucleotide sequence: TGTGCCAGCCTGCCGTCTTTACAGACTTATGGCTACACCTTC. It yields the protein CASLPSLQTYGYTF.

The chain uses TRBV7-2 and TRBJ1-2, with a tentative D call TRBD1 (6 bases). The CDR3 loop spans 17 amino acids. V was shortened by 1 base and J by 8 bases, with 23 bases between the two germline ends. Germline CDR1 SGHTA, CDR2 FQGNSA. CDR3 bases: TGTGCCAGCAGCTTAGAAGGACAGCTCCCTGACGAGAGGGGCTACACCTTC. This gives the protein CASSLEGQLPDERGYTF.

J is TRBJ2-4 and V is TRBV4-3, with 8 bases matching TRBD1. CDR3 length equals 16 residues. J lost 1 base, V lost 1 base, and 3 bases had no gene match. The V gene's germline CDR1 is LGHNA and CDR2 YSLEER. CDR3 sequence: CASSQGTGGAKNIQYF. The CDR3 nucleotides read TGCGCCAGCAGCCAAGGCACAGGGGGGGCCAAAAACATTCAGTACTTC.

This chain links TRBV30 with TRBJ2-2; no reliable D call. The V end lost 1 base, the J end lost 4 bases, and 10 bases lay between the germline ends. CDR3 length: 14 residues. Germline CDR1 and CDR2: GTSNPN and SVGIG (reference sequence). CDR3 protein: CAWSGRARTGELFF. CDR3 coding DNA: TGTGCCTGGAGTGGTAGGGCGCGCACCGGGGAGCTGTTTTTT. Filled out from reference TRBV30 and TRBJ2-2, the complete variable domain reads SQTIHQWPATLVQPVGSPLSLECTVEGTSNPNLYWYRQAAGRGLQLLFYSVGIGQISSEVPQNLSASRPQDRQFILSSKKLLLSDSGFYLCAWSGRARTGELFFGEGSRLTVL.

V gene TRBV18 combines with J gene TRBJ1-1, with D unresolved. The CDR3 loop spans 14 amino acids. In germline, CDR1 is KGHSH, CDR2 LQKENI. V shed 4 bases and J shed 1 base, with 10 bases lying between them. CDR3 nucleotides: TGTGCCAGCTCACGGGTTTTTGGGAACACTGAAGCTTTCTTT. Its protein product is CASSRVFGNTEAFF.

A few counts support this clone. This CDR3 is CAWSYKGTGAEAFF. The CDR3 DNA reads TGTGCCTGGAGTTACAAAGGGACAGGGGCTGAAGCTTTCTTT. V usage is TRBV30 and J usage is TRBJ1-1; 10 bases are shared with TRBD1. There are 14 residues in the CDR3. V dropped 2 bases and J dropped 6; count of bases not matched to a gene: 6. CDR1 and CDR2 (germline): GTSNPN, SVGIG (reference sequence).

The chain couples TRBV25-1 to TRBJ1-1; a possible D gene is TRBD1 (6 bases). V lost 2 bases and J 7 bases, leaving 11 bases between the germline ends. This CDR3 spans 13 amino acids. CDR1 is MGHDK, CDR2 SYGVNS, per germline. CDR3 sequence: CASSENTGFEAFF. Here the CDR3 DNA reads TGTGCCAGCAGTGAAAACACAGGGTTTGAAGCTTTCTTT.

V is TRBV11-2 and J is TRBJ1-1; D not certain. V lost 2 bases to trimming and J lost 0 bases, with 7 bases between them. The CDR3 length is 14 residues. CDR1 is SGHAT and CDR2 is FQNNGV in the germline V gene. The CDR3 reads CASSLTDMNTEAFF. DNA of the CDR3: TGTGCCAGCAGCTTAACAGACATGAACACTGAAGCTTTCTTT.

The sample holds one count of this clone. The rearrangement links TRBV5-1 to TRBJ2-7, with D possibly being TRBD1 (6 bases). Trimming removed 4 bases from V and 6 bases from J, with 17 bases in between. The CDR3 length is 14 residues. Germline V lookup: CDR1 SGHRS, CDR2 YFSETQ. As DNA, the CDR3 is TGCGCCAGCAGCGCGACTGGGGGCAGTCTCGAGCAGTACTTC. Its translation: CASSATGGSLEQYF.

The CDR3 protein is CASSLIKGLATDTQYF. CDR3 nucleotides: TGTGCCAGCAGCTTAATTAAGGGACTAGCGACAGATACGCAGTATTTT. The rearrangement links TRBV7-8 to TRBJ2-3; 10 nucleotides match TRBD2. The CDR3 spans 16 residues. The germline gives CDR1 SGHVS, CDR2 FQNEAQ. With V trimmed by 2 bases and J by 3 bases, 5 bases remained unmatched.

The chain recombines TRBV30 with TRBJ1-6; D ambiguous. The CDR3 is 18 amino acids. The V end lost 0 bases, the J end lost 0 bases, and 15 bases lay between the germline ends. CDR1 is GTSNPN, CDR2 SVGIG, per germline (reference sequence). CDR3 DNA: TGTGCCTGGAGTGTTAGTAGACTTCCGAGCTCCTATAATTCACCCCTCCACTTT. Encoded protein: CAWSVSRLPSSYNSPLHF.

The chain links TRBV25-1 to TRBJ1-2, with D perhaps matching TRBD1 (6 bases). Trimming stripped 4 bases from V and 4 bases from J, with 13 bases between. This CDR3 has 14 residues. Per germline, CDR1 MGHDK and CDR2 SYGVNS. The CDR3: CASSGLRGVYGYTF. The CDR3 nucleotides are TGTGCCAGCAGTGGATTAAGGGGGGTCTATGGCTACACCTTC.

The rearrangement links TRBV6-5 to TRBJ1-1, with 10 nucleotides matching TRBD1. Germline V gene data show CDR1 as MNHEY and CDR2 as SVGAGI. This CDR3 spans 15 amino acids. J was trimmed by 4 bases and V by 3 bases; bases with no gene match: 5. CDR3 protein: CASSYRGTGVTEAFF. In DNA, the CDR3 is TGTGCCAGCAGTTATCGCGGGACAGGGGTCACTGAAGCTTTCTTT.

The V call is TRBV7-9, the J call TRBJ1-2, with unresolved D. CDR1 and CDR2 from the germline V gene are SEHNR and FQNEAQ (reference sequence). V lost 4 bases and J lost 5, with 14 bases in between. The CDR3 has 14 amino acids. CDR3 in amino acids: CASSSLAGWYGYTF. The CDR3 nucleotides read TGTGCCAGCAGCTCCCTGGCCGGATGGTATGGCTACACCTTC. The whole variable domain, filled in from reference TRBV7-9 and TRBJ1-2, reads DTGVSQNPRHKITKRGQNVTFRCDPISEHNRLYWYRQTLGQGPEFLTYFQNEAQLEKSRLLSDRFSAERPKGSFSTLEIQRTEQGDSAMYLCASSSLAGWYGYTFGSGTRLTVV.

This chain links TRBV7-6 with TRBJ2-5, with D maybe TRBD1 (6 bases). The end of the DNA is better explained by TRBJ2-7, so the J call may be wrong. The CDR3 contains 13 residues. Germline CDR1 and CDR2: SGHVS and FNYEAQ. CDR3 sequence reads: CASSPWGLDEQYF. CDR3 coding DNA: TGTGCCAGCAGCCCCTGGGGGCTAGACGAGCAGTACTTC.

The V and J genes are TRBV11-3 and TRBJ1-1, with D unclear. CDR3 length equals 12 residues. V was clipped by 4 bases and J by 3 bases, with 6 bases between them. Germline CDR1 reads SGHNT; CDR2 reads YENEEA. The CDR3 DNA is TGTGCCAGCAGCTCCCGGGACACTGAAGCTTTCTTT. Amino acid sequence: CASSSRDTEAFF. Complete variable domain (other parts from reference TRBV11-3 and TRBJ1-1): EAGVVQSPRYKIIEKKQPVAFWCNPISGHNTLYWYLQNLGQGPELLIRYENEEAVDDSQLPKDRFSAERLKGVDSTLKIQPAELGDSAVYLCASSSRDTEAFFGQGTRLTVV.

The sample holds one count of this clone. The chain combines TRBV28 with TRBJ2-2; the D is unclear. This CDR3 has 15 residues. Trimming removed 8 bases from V and 3 bases from J, with 16 bases in between. CDR1 MDHEN and CDR2 SYDVKM come from the germline V gene. CDR3 region: CASGHGVADTGELFF. CDR3 sequence (DNA): TGTGCCAGCGGCCATGGGGTAGCCGACACCGGGGAGCTGTTTTTT.

In its sample, this clone was seen a few times. The chain couples TRBV2 to TRBJ1-5, with D perhaps TRBD1 (5 bases). Germline V gives CDR1 SNHLY, CDR2 FYNNEI. The CDR3 totals 13 residues. Trimming left V 7 bases short and J 6 bases short, with 13 bases between. The CDR3 nucleotides are TGTGCCAGCATTGATGGGACTGGTCAGCCCCAGCATTTT. Protein: CASIDGTGQPQHF. Full variable domain (outside the CDR3, taken from reference TRBV2 and TRBJ1-5): EPEVTQTPSHQVTQMGQEVILRCVPISNHLYFYWYRQILGQKVEFLVSFYNNEISEKSEIFDDQFSVERPDGSNFTLKIRSTKLEDSAMYFCASIDGTGQPQHFGDGTRLSIL.

The V call is TRBV9, the J call TRBJ2-3; 8 positions agree with TRBD2. This CDR3 contains 14 residues. The V gene end was trimmed by 2 bases and the J gene end by 6 bases; junction bases not matched to a gene: 5. The germline CDR1 and CDR2 sequences are SGDLS and YYNGEE. The CDR3, as DNA: TGTGCCAGCAGCGTTCAGCCTAGCGGGGATACGCAGTATTTT. It translates to CASSVQPSGDTQYF.

The chain has TRBV6-5 and TRBJ2-5; TRBD2 matches 8 bases. CDR3 length: 15 amino acids. Looked up from germline, CDR1 is MNHEY and CDR2 is SVGAGI. V was clipped by 6 bases and J by 5 bases; unmatched bases: 11. This CDR3 is CASSLGTSGVETQYF. DNA of the CDR3: TGTGCCAGCAGCCTCGGGACTAGTGGGGTGGAGACCCAGTACTTC.

This clone was seen a single time. The chain employs TRBV18 and TRBJ1-2, with 11 bases identical to TRBD1. Germline CDR1 KGHSH, CDR2 LQKENI. V lost 2 bases and J lost 8; bases outside the gene matches: 4. This CDR3 region has 14 residues. This CDR3 reads CASSPVGQGDGYTF. Written as DNA, the CDR3 is TGTGCCAGCTCACCAGTGGGACAGGGGGACGGCTACACCTTC. The variable domain in full, completed from reference TRBV18 and TRBJ1-2, reads NAGVMQNPRHLVRRRGQEARLRCSPMKGHSHVYWYRQLPEEGLKFMVYLQKENIIDESGMPKERFSAEFPKEGPSILRIQQVVRGDSAAYFCASSPVGQGDGYTFGSGTRLTVV.

This rearrangement joins TRBV6-1 to TRBJ1-5; weak D call: TRBD1 (5 bases). Trimming removed 0 bases at V and 3 bases at J, with 12 bases between. There are 16 residues in the CDR3. CDR1 is MNHNS and CDR2 is SASEGT in the germline V gene. This CDR3 is CASSEARNRHNQPQHF. As DNA, the CDR3 is TGTGCCAGCAGTGAAGCAAGGAACAGGCACAATCAGCCCCAGCATTTT.

The CDR3 reads CASSPWTAPNEQFF. The CDR3 coding sequence is TGTGCCAGCAGCCCCTGGACAGCCCCCAATGAGCAGTTCTTC. The rearrangement joins TRBV5-5 to TRBJ2-1; D is perhaps TRBD1 (6 bases). This CDR3 contains 14 residues. V was pared by 4 bases and J by 6 bases, with 14 bases between. Looked up from germline, CDR1 is SGHKS and CDR2 is YYEKEE (reference sequence). Full variable domain (rest looked up from reference TRBV5-5 and TRBJ2-1): DAGVTQSPTHLIKTRGQQVTLRCSPISGHKSVSWYQQVLGQGPQFIFQYYEKEERGRGNFPDRFSARQFPNYSSELNVNALLLGDSALYLCASSPWTAPNEQFFGPGTRLTVL.

The V call is TRBV19, the J call TRBJ1-5; unclear D gene. This CDR3 contains 17 residues. Germline CDR1 is LNHDA and CDR2 is SQIVND (reference sequence). Trimming cost V 5 bases and J 1 base, with 18 bases left between them. CDR3 protein: CASSQSPRGGSNQPQHF. The CDR3 DNA reads as TGTGCCAGTAGTCAATCCCCCCGGGGAGGGAGCAATCAGCCCCAGCATTTT.

This chain joins TRBV7-2 and TRBJ1-5; no clear D gene. Germline V gene sequence: CDR1 SGHTA, CDR2 FQGNSA. The CDR3 spans 13 residues. V lost 2 bases and J lost 9, with 11 bases in between. Here the CDR3 DNA reads TGTGCCAGCAGCTTAAGGGTGCTTACGCCCCAGCATTTT. Translated, it gives CASSLRVLTPQHF. The entire variable domain, with the rest obtained from reference TRBV7-2 and TRBJ1-5, is as follows: GAGVSQSPSNKVTEKGKDVELRCDPISGHTALYWYRQSLGQGLEFLIYFQGNSAPDKSGLPSDRFSAERTGGSVSTLTIQRTQQEDSAVYLCASSLRVLTPQHFGDGTRLSIL.

The J gene is TRBJ1-5, the V gene TRBV19; TRBD1 agrees at 10 bases. J was trimmed by 9 bases and V by 5 bases; bases with no gene match: 13. From germline, CDR1 is LNHDA and CDR2 SQIVND (reference sequence). The CDR3 contains 16 residues. In DNA form, the CDR3 reads TGTGCCAGTAGTCCCACCGCGGGACAGGGGTTCAGGCCCCAGCATTTT. As protein: CASSPTAGQGFRPQHF.